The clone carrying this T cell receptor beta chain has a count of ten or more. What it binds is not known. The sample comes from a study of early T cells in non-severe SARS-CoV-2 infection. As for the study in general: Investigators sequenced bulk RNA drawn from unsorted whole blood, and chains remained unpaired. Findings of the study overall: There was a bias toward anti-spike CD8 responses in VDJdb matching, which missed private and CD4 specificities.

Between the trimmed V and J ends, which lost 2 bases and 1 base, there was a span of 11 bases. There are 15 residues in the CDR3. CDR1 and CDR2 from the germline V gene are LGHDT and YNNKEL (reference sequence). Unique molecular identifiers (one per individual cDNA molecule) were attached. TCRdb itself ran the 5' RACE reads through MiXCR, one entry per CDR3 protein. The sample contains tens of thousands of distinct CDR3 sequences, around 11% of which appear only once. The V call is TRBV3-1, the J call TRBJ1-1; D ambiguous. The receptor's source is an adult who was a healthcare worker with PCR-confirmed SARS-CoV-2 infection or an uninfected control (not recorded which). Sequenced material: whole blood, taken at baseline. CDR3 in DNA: TGTGCCAGCAGCCAATATTTGAGAGGGAACACTGAAGCTTTCTTT. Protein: CASSQYLRGNTEAFF.